The following is a TCR beta chain sequence with its context. The source of the sample is a study of CD8+ T cells in alopecia areata. Extraction and reverse transcription of RNA yielded cDNA as the sequencing template. Using immunoSEQ multiplex PCR, the repertoire was profiled, and TCRdb retains in-frame clones only, with some absent. The sample holds 190,000 or so clones, roughly 61% seen once. The treatment denotes: oral pan-JAK inhibitor, 5-10 mg twice daily. Alopecia areata patients provided lesional scalp punch biopsies and peripheral blood, both collected for the study. The sequencing used CD8+ T cells sorted from blood, collected at week 24, from a patient treated with tofacitinib. This TCR was recovered from a human donor with alopecia areata.

In nucleotides, the CDR3 is TGTGCTAGTGGTTTGGTACGGACAGGGTATCCGTACGAGCAGTACTTC. Translated: CASGLVRTGYPYEQYF. V usage is TRBV12-5 and J usage is TRBJ2-7; TRBD1 aligns across 8 bases. The CDR3 consists of 16 residues. The ends lost 0 bases at V and 4 bases at J; junction bases unmatched: 8. CDR1 and CDR2 (germline): LGHNT, FRNRAP.